A selection of T cell receptor beta chains follows, all from one sample in a study of cytomegalovirus exposure and HLA in healthy donors. Here immunoSEQ multiplex PCR was the method, and the copy in TCRdb shows in-frame clones only, minus some. This repertoire shows 90,000 to 120,000 clones, around four fifths found once; its top ten account for 7% to 8%. The specimen sequenced was PBMCs. Source of these receptors: a man younger than 40 in good health and CMV-seronegative. The CDR3 runs from the conserved cysteine through the conserved F or W. Each record gives: V gene, clone size, D gene, J gene, CDR3 DNA, CDR3 protein. D genes are given only for firm matches. Part of the rows lack a size; the others show once, few, many or a class for expanded clones.

TRBV6-1	-	TRBD1	TRBJ2-5	TGTGCCAGCAGTGGAGGGACAGGGGTATCGGAGACCCAGTACTTC	CASSGGTGVSETQYF
TRBV28	-	-	TRBJ2-7	TGTGCCAGCACGGGGAAAGTGCGGAGCTCCTACGAGCAGTACTTC	CASTGKVRSSYEQYF
TRBV6-1	-	TRBD1	TRBJ2-7	TGTGCCAGCAGTGTGGGGACAGGGGGGTACGAGCAGTACTTC	CASSVGTGGYEQYF
TRBV11-2	-	TRBD2	TRBJ2-3	TGTGCCAGCAGCCGGGGACTAGCGGGAGCAGATACGCAGTATTTT	CASSRGLAGADTQYF
TRBV29-1	-	TRBD2	TRBJ2-3	TGCAGCGTTGAGGAATATCCGGGACTAGCGGGGGGTTTTTCTAGCACAGATACGCAGTATTTT	CSVEEYPGLAGGFSSTDTQYF
TRBV5-4	-	TRBD2	TRBJ2-2	TGTGCCAGCAGCTTGAACAGCGGGAGGGCCACCGGGGAGCTGTTTTTT	CASSLNSGRATGELFF
TRBV4-1	once	TRBD2	TRBJ2-3	TGCGCCAGCAGCCAAGATGTGCCGGGACTAGCGGGAGATACAGATACGCAGTATTTT	CASSQDVPGLAGDTDTQYF
TRBV5-4	-	-	TRBJ2-5	TGTGCCAGCAGCTTGGCCCCCGTTGGGGGCCCTGCTTCGGAGACCCAGTACTTC	CASSLAPVGGPASETQYF
TRBV10-3	-	-	TRBJ1-1	TGTGCCATCAGGGAGGTGCGGATGAACACTGAAGCTTTCTTT	CAIREVRMNTEAFF
TRBV2	-	-	TRBJ2-1	TGTGCCAGTACTTACAATGAGCAGTTCTTC	CASTYNEQFF
TRBV25-1	few	TRBD1	TRBJ1-1	TGTGCCAGCAGTCATAGGACAGGGGCTGAAGCTTTCTTT	CASSHRTGAEAFF
TRBV5-1	-	-	TRBJ2-2	TGCGCCAGCAGCTTGGGTTCGGCGGGTAACACCGGGGAGCTGTTTTTT	CASSLGSAGNTGELFF
TRBV12-5	once	TRBD2	TRBJ2-1	TGTGCTAGTGGTTTGGTAGCGGGAGGGACCTACAATGAGCAGTTCTTC	CASGLVAGGTYNEQFF
TRBV7-3	-	-	TRBJ2-1	TGTGCCAGCAGCTTGGACAGTTTAAGCGATGAGCAGTTCTTC	CASSLDSLSDEQFF
TRBV5-4	-	TRBD2	TRBJ2-3	TGTGCCAGCAGCCAGACTAGCGGGGGGGTTATCACAGATACGCAGTATTTT	CASSQTSGGVITDTQYF
TRBV19	-	-	TRBJ2-5	TGTGCCAGTAGTATGCCGCTAGCCGGGGGAGAGACCCAGTACTTC	CASSMPLAGGETQYF
TRBV6-6	-	TRBD2	TRBJ2-4	TGTGCCAGCAGTTACTCGGGGGGGACAGCCAAAAACATTCAGTACTTC	CASSYSGGTAKNIQYF
TRBV6-1	-	-	TRBJ2-1	TGTGCCAGCAGTGCGGGAGAGAGTTACAATGAGCAGTTCTTC	CASSAGESYNEQFF
TRBV19	-	-	TRBJ2-7	TGTGCCAGTAGTATGCAGGGCCGTGACTACGAGCAGTACTTC	CASSMQGRDYEQYF
TRBV19	-	-	TRBJ2-5	TGTGCCAGTACCCCGTCGTCAGGGCGGGAGACCCAGTACTTC	CASTPSSGRETQYF
TRBV2	-	-	TRBJ1-1	TGTGCCAGACATATAAACCCGGGGAACCTTGGGGCTGAAGCTTTCTTT	CARHINPGNLGAEAFF
TRBV9	-	-	TRBJ1-6	TGTGCCAGCAGCCACGCCCAGGCGGGGGCACCCCTCCACTTT	CASSHAQAGAPLHF
TRBV28	-	TRBD1	TRBJ2-5	TGTGCCATATCCTCCGGACAGGGTAAAGAGACCCAGTACTTC	CAISSGQGKETQYF
TRBV6-5	-	TRBD1	TRBJ1-2	TGTGCCAGCAGCCGGGACAGCCCAACCTATGGCTACACCTTC	CASSRDSPTYGYTF
TRBV6-8	-	-	TRBJ2-6	TGTGCCAGCAGGGTTGAGGCAGACTCTGGGGCCAACGTCCTGACTTTC	CASRVEADSGANVLTF
TRBV2	-	-	TRBJ2-6	TGTGCCAGCATAGAGGTAGCTGGGGCCAACGTCCTGACTTTC	CASIEVAGANVLTF
TRBV29-1	-	-	TRBJ2-3	TGCAGCGTTGATCAAGCAGGGATTACAGATACGCAGTATTTT	CSVDQAGITDTQYF
TRBV6-5	-	-	TRBJ2-4	TGTGCCAGCAGTTACTCCCCCCTCTTAGCCAAAAACATTCAGTACTTC	CASSYSPLLAKNIQYF
TRBV9	-	-	TRBJ2-3	TGTGCCAGCAGCGCCTACTCCACAGATACGCAGTATTTT	CASSAYSTDTQYF
TRBV29-1	few	-	TRBJ1-1	TGCAGCGTTTCCTTGGGCAGGGTCACTGAAGCTTTCTTT	CSVSLGRVTEAFF
TRBV5-6	-	TRBD2	TRBJ2-2	TGTGCCAGCAGCTTGGTTGGGAGGGACACCGGGGAGCTGTTTTTT	CASSLVGRDTGELFF
TRBV6-4	-	-	TRBJ1-2	TGTGCCAGCAGTGAGGGGGCCGGGGCTAACTATGGCTACACCTTC	CASSEGAGANYGYTF
TRBV30	-	TRBD2	TRBJ2-2	TGTGCCAGAAAGACTAGCGGGAGGGCCACCGGGGAGCTGTTTTTT	CARKTSGRATGELFF
TRBV5-1	-	-	TRBJ1-4	TGCGCCAGCAGCTTGGAGGGGTCTAATGAAAAACTGTTTTTT	CASSLEGSNEKLFF
TRBV11-2	-	-	TRBJ1-5	TGTGCCAGCAGCTTAGATCCCCGCGTTGGCAATCAGCCCCAGCATTTT	CASSLDPRVGNQPQHF
TRBV6-1	once	-	TRBJ1-5	TGTGCCACCACCGACAGGTTGGGTGGGCCCCAGCATTTT	CATTDRLGGPQHF
TRBV28	-	-	TRBJ1-1	TGTGCCAGCACCGCAGGAACTCTTGAAGCTTTCTTT	CASTAGTLEAFF
TRBV28	-	-	TRBJ2-7	TGTGCCAGCATTGGGGCGGGGACGGCTTCCTACGAGCAGTACTTC	CASIGAGTASYEQYF
TRBV18	-	-	TRBJ2-5	TGTGCCAGCTCACCCCTACGGGACTCCAGGGAGACCCAGTACTTC	CASSPLRDSRETQYF
TRBV5-4	-	-	TRBJ2-7	TGTGCCAGCAGCTTGTTTCCGACTGAGAGCTACGAGCAGTACTTC	CASSLFPTESYEQYF
TRBV6-1	-	-	TRBJ2-3	TGTGCCAGCAGTGACCTCGGACAGCAGTATTTT	CASSDLGQQYF
TRBV6-1	-	-	TRBJ2-7	TGTGCCAGCAGTGTTTCAGGCTACGAGCAGTACTTC	CASSVSGYEQYF
TRBV2	-	-	TRBJ2-1	TGTGCCAGCACCGGAGGGGCAGGGGGCTACAATGAGCAGTTCTTC	CASTGGAGGYNEQFF
TRBV29-1	-	TRBD2	TRBJ2-5	TGCAGCTCCTTGGGGGGGGAACTGGCCCAAGAGACCCAGTACTTC	CSSLGGELAQETQYF
TRBV21-1	-	-	TRBJ2-3	TGTGCCAGCAGCCACCGTGGCGGGGGGTCATTAAAGACTAGCACAGATACGCAGTATTTT	CASSHRGGGSLKTSTDTQYF
TRBV20-1	-	-	TRBJ2-5	TGCAGTGCTACGAGTGAGACCCAGTACTTC	CSATSETQYF
TRBV6-5	-	TRBD2	TRBJ2-5	TGTGCCAGCAGTTCGGGACTAGCCCAAGAGACCCAGTACTTC	CASSSGLAQETQYF
TRBV6-5	few	TRBD1	TRBJ1-1	TGTGCCAGCAGTACGACAGGGGTCACTGAAGCTTTCTTT	CASSTTGVTEAFF